This T cell receptor (beta chain) was documented in a study of T-cell reconstitution after alpha-beta-depleted transplantation in children. This clonotype came up many times. Unique molecular identifiers tagged the TCRbeta library. TCRdb analysed the PCR reads with MiXCR anew, one entry per CDR3 protein. The table has about 240,000 distinct CDR3 sequences, about 11% seen once. The CDR3 length is 17 residues. The germline V gene encodes CDR1 SGHRS and CDR2 YFSETQ. Trimming at V came to 2 bases and at J to 3 bases, leaving 8 bases not matched to a gene. The clonotype comes from a human donor who donated a stem cell graft to a child with acute lymphoblastic leukemia. The chain has TRBV5-1 and TRBJ2-2, with TRBD1 matching over 9 bases. The sequenced sample was PBMCs from the stem cell graft donor, obtained from the stem cell graft. The CDR3 sequence: CASSLNRRDRDTGELFF. The CDR3 bases are TGCGCCAGCAGCTTAAACCGCCGGGACAGGGACACCGGGGAGCTGTTTTTT.